This TCR beta chain was sequenced during a study of blood T cell repertoires in COVID-19. The assay was immunoSEQ multiplex PCR, and TCRdb's table has in-frame clones only and misses some. The table includes 200,000 to 300,000 clones, 86% detected once. V was pared by 0 bases and J by 3 bases, with 5 bases of the junction left unmatched. This CDR3 region has 16 residues. The germline V gene has CDR1 KGHSY and CDR2 FQNENV. The sequence was obtained from a man aged 30 to 39 with active or convalescent COVID-19. The rearrangement uses TRBV16 and TRBJ2-3; TRBD1 agrees at 8 bases. The sequencing input was peripheral blood. The CDR3 DNA sequence: TGTGCCAGCAGCCAATCGGGACAGGTTGTTACAGATACGCAGTATTTT. It encodes CASSQSGQVVTDTQYF.